Listed below are T cell receptor beta chains from one sample, sequenced in a study of T cells in Graves' hyperthyroidism and ophthalmopathy. One entry per CDR3 protein results from TCRdb running MiXCR on the multiplex PCR reads. The table lists under 350,000 distinct CDR3 sequences, 15% to 20% of them singletons. The sample consisted of blood. All receptors come from a woman aged 55-75 years with Graves' ophthalmopathy. CDR3s include the opening cysteine and the closing phenylalanine or tryptophan. The D gene is left open where the match is weak. Each size is once, few, many or a size class.

D gene,V gene,clone size,J gene,CDR3 length,CDR3 DNA,CDR3 protein
NA,TRBV7-2,many,TRBJ1-1,14,TGTGCCAGCAGCTTAGTCGGGGGGGTCACTGAAGCTTTCTTT,CASSLVGGVTEAFF
TRBD2,TRBV14,many,TRBJ2-3,18,TGTGCCAGCAGCCAAGATTCTGTTAGCGGGCGGATCACAGATACGCAGTATTTT,CASSQDSVSGRITDTQYF
NA,TRBV18,many,TRBJ2-5,14,TGTGCCAGCTCACCAAGCCTCCAGGGGAAGACCCAGTACTTC,CASSPSLQGKTQYF
TRBD1,TRBV20-1,few,TRBJ1-5,12,TGCAGTGCTGTTCAGGGGGATCAGCCCCAGCATTTT,CSAVQGDQPQHF
NA,TRBV19,few,TRBJ2-3,14,TGTGCCAGTAGCCGCCGGACACGCACAGATACGCAGTATTTT,CASSRRTRTDTQYF
NA,TRBV5-1,many,TRBJ1-1,15,TGCGCCAGCAGCTTGGAAGGGCCTTCGAGCACTGAAGCTTTCTTT,CASSLEGPSSTEAFF
NA,TRBV4-3,few,TRBJ1-1,14,TGCGCCAGCAGCCATTTAGGAGGGGCCGATGAAGCTTTCTTT,CASSHLGGADEAFF
NA,TRBV2,many,TRBJ1-4,13,TGTGCCAGCACCCTAGAGCTGGGGGAAAAACTGTTTTTT,CASTLELGEKLFF
TRBD2,TRBV7-9,few,TRBJ2-7,14,TGTGCCAGCAGCCCGATAGCGGGAGCCTACGAGCAGTACTTC,CASSPIAGAYEQYF
NA,TRBV7-2,many,TRBJ2-4,13,TGTGCCAGCAGCCCAGGAGAGGGAAACATTCAGTACTTC,CASSPGEGNIQYF
TRBD2,TRBV7-9,many,TRBJ2-1,16,TGTGCCAGCAGCTTGGAACTAGCGGTCTCCTACAATGAGCAGTTCTTC,CASSLELAVSYNEQFF